The rows below give T cell receptor beta chains drawn from one sample of a study of blood T cell repertoires in COVID-19. The assay was immunoSEQ multiplex PCR, and TCRdb's table has in-frame clones only and misses some. The table includes around 75,000 clones, roughly nine tenths detected once. Sequenced material: peripheral blood. The receptors here all came from a human donor in a cohort sampled during active COVID-19. The CDR3 runs from the conserved cysteine through the conserved F or W. Each record gives: D gene, clone size, V gene, J gene, CDR3 DNA, CDR3 protein. D genes are given only for firm matches. Where a row states a size, it is once, few, many or the class of an expanded clone; other rows omit it.

d_call: TRBD1
clone_size: .
v_call: TRBV7-6
j_call: TRBJ2-3
cdr3_nt: TGTGCCAGCAGCTCGACAGGGTCTCTGGCAGATACGCAGTATTTT
cdr3_aa: CASSSTGSLADTQYF

d_call: .
clone_size: .
v_call: TRBV7-2
j_call: TRBJ1-3
cdr3_nt: TGTGCCAGCAGCCCGGTCTTCTCTGGAAACACCATATATTTT
cdr3_aa: CASSPVFSGNTIYF

d_call: .
clone_size: .
v_call: TRBV12-3/TRBV12-4
j_call: TRBJ2-5
cdr3_nt: TGTGCCAGCAGTTTCGACGGGAAGACCCAGTACTTC
cdr3_aa: CASSFDGKTQYF

d_call: TRBD2
clone_size: .
v_call: TRBV5-1
j_call: TRBJ2-4
cdr3_nt: TGCGCCAGCAGCTTAAACCCGGGACTAGCGGGGGTCAAAAACATTCAGTACTTC
cdr3_aa: CASSLNPGLAGVKNIQYF

d_call: TRBD2
clone_size: .
v_call: TRBV24-1
j_call: TRBJ2-1
cdr3_nt: TGTGCCACCACTGGACTAGCGGGAGGACACAATGAGCAGTTCTTC
cdr3_aa: CATTGLAGGHNEQFF

d_call: TRBD1
clone_size: few
v_call: TRBV12-3/TRBV12-4
j_call: TRBJ2-1
cdr3_nt: TGTGCCAGCAGTTACAGGGGTGAGGGTGAGCAGTTCTTC
cdr3_aa: CASSYRGEGEQFF

d_call: TRBD2
clone_size: .
v_call: TRBV7-6
j_call: TRBJ2-1
cdr3_nt: TGTGCCAGCAGCTACGGGGAGGGGATGAATGAGCAGTTCTTC
cdr3_aa: CASSYGEGMNEQFF

d_call: .
clone_size: .
v_call: TRBV2
j_call: TRBJ2-7
cdr3_nt: TGTGCCAGCACGGAGAACAGGGTAGTCGCGTACGAGCAGTACTTC
cdr3_aa: CASTENRVVAYEQYF

d_call: .
clone_size: .
v_call: TRBV6-5
j_call: TRBJ1-1
cdr3_nt: TGTGCCAGCAGTTACTCGCTACAGGGTAACACTGAAGCTTTCTTT
cdr3_aa: CASSYSLQGNTEAFF

d_call: TRBD2
clone_size: .
v_call: TRBV29-1
j_call: TRBJ2-2
cdr3_nt: TGCAGCGCTCCAAAGACCTTACTAGCGGGAGGGGGCACCGGGGAGCTGTTTTTT
cdr3_aa: CSAPKTLLAGGGTGELFF

d_call: .
clone_size: .
v_call: TRBV19
j_call: TRBJ1-5
cdr3_nt: TGTGCCAGTAGTACTAGAGGGGGGGATCAGCCCCAGCATTTT
cdr3_aa: CASSTRGGDQPQHF

d_call: .
clone_size: .
v_call: TRBV19
j_call: TRBJ2-7
cdr3_nt: TGTGCCAGTAGTATCACCAGGGGTACCTACGAGCAGTACTTC
cdr3_aa: CASSITRGTYEQYF

d_call: TRBD1
clone_size: .
v_call: TRBV7-9
j_call: TRBJ2-5
cdr3_nt: TGTGCCAGCACCCGGACCGGGGACAGGGGGCTGGAGACCCAGTACTTC
cdr3_aa: CASTRTGDRGLETQYF

d_call: .
clone_size: .
v_call: TRBV21-1
j_call: TRBJ2-5
cdr3_nt: TGTGCCAGCAGCTCGCGCCAAGAGACCCAGTACTTC
cdr3_aa: CASSSRQETQYF

d_call: .
clone_size: .
v_call: TRBV6-5
j_call: TRBJ1-6
cdr3_nt: TGTGCCAGCGGACTAGTAAAATCCTATAATTCACCCCTCCACTTT
cdr3_aa: CASGLVKSYNSPLHF

d_call: TRBD1
clone_size: .
v_call: TRBV29-1
j_call: TRBJ2-7
cdr3_nt: TGCAGCGCCCAAATCGGGACAGGGACCGAGCAGTACTTC
cdr3_aa: CSAQIGTGTEQYF

d_call: .
clone_size: .
v_call: TRBV7-2
j_call: TRBJ2-2
cdr3_nt: TGTGCCAGCAGCTTAGACTCCCTCACCGGGGAGCTGTTTTTT
cdr3_aa: CASSLDSLTGELFF

d_call: .
clone_size: .
v_call: TRBV2
j_call: TRBJ1-2
cdr3_nt: TGTGCCAGCAGGAGGACAGCTAACTATGGCTACACCTTC
cdr3_aa: CASRRTANYGYTF